One and the same sample provided the 28 T cell receptor beta chains below, sequenced in a study of PD-1 blockade in classical Hodgkin lymphoma. Repertoires were generated with immunoSEQ multiplex PCR, while TCRdb's copy carries only in-frame clones and drops some. This sample carries tens of thousands of clones, around 91% of them seen once, and the ten largest clones take around 16%. Each and every patient relapsed after autologous stem cell transplantation, and patients got differing brentuximab vedotin exposure. This sample comprised peripheral blood mononuclear cells (PBMCs), obtained at baseline. The receptor set was obtained from a human donor with classical Hodgkin lymphoma.

This chain links TRBV15 with TRBJ2-2, with D unclear. CDR3 length equals 15 residues. V was trimmed by 1 base and J by 6 bases, leaving 12 bases between them. The germline V gene has CDR1 LNHNV and CDR2 YYDKDF (reference sequence). CDR3 DNA sequence: TGTGCCACCAGCAGAGGAATGGCCCGGGCCGGGGAGCTGTTTTTT. As protein: CATSRGMARAGELFF.

This chain connects TRBV30 to TRBJ2-2, with 9 bases matching TRBD1. After removal of 3 bases from V and 5 bases from J, the junction contained 4 bases not matched to a gene. Per germline, CDR1 GTSNPN and CDR2 SVGIG (reference sequence). The CDR3 is 14 amino acids. This CDR3 reads CAWSGQGRTGELFF. In DNA form, the CDR3 reads TGTGCCTGGAGCGGACAGGGGAGGACCGGGGAGCTGTTTTTT.

This chain links TRBV7-9 with TRBJ1-2; D call uncertain. V was pared by 8 bases and J by 5 bases, with 15 bases between. CDR3 length equals 13 residues. From germline, CDR1 is SEHNR and CDR2 FQNEAQ (reference sequence). The CDR3, as DNA: TGTGCCAGCGGAACCCAAACGCGGTATGGCTACACCTTC. The encoded protein is CASGTQTRYGYTF.

The chain links TRBV6-9 to TRBJ1-2; D is unclear. The germline CDR1 and CDR2 sequences are MNHGY and SVAAGI. V shed 6 bases and J shed 8 bases, with 13 bases lying between them. The CDR3 runs to 12 residues. This chain's CDR3 is CASSLIGDGYTF. CDR3 sequence (DNA): TGTGCCAGCAGCCTCATTGGAGACGGCTACACCTTC.

The V gene is TRBV7-4, the J gene TRBJ1-2; the D gene is possibly TRBD1 (5 bases). The germline V gene encodes CDR1 SGHVT and CDR2 SQSDAQ. This CDR3 is built from 15 residues. The V end lost 1 base, the J end lost 4 bases, and 13 bases lay between the germline ends. The CDR3 region has the DNA TGTGCCAGCAGCTTAGAATCTGCCGGGACCTATGGCTACACCTTC. Its translation: CASSLESAGTYGYTF.

The CDR3 DNA is TGCGCCAGCAGCGCCCCCCTACTCGCGGACCACCAAGAGACCCAGTACTTC. Encoded protein: CASSAPLLADHQETQYF. V and J are TRBV5-1 and TRBJ2-5; D not certain. Deletions cut 4 bases from V and 0 bases from J, with 19 bases between. From germline, CDR1 is SGHRS and CDR2 YFSETQ. This CDR3 is 17 amino acids long.

V is TRBV7-9 and J is TRBJ1-2; 7 bases match TRBD1. Germline CDR1 SEHNR, CDR2 FQNEAQ (reference sequence). The CDR3 is made up of 15 amino acids. After removal of 5 bases from V and 8 bases from J, the junction contained 14 bases not matched to a gene. The CDR3 loop reads CASSPPDEQGYGYTF. The DNA of the CDR3 is TGTGCCAGCAGCCCCCCCGACGAACAGGGGTACGGCTACACCTTC.

The V and J genes are TRBV30 and TRBJ1-1, with no clear D. The germline V and J ends were trimmed by 0 bases and 9 bases, with 14 bases remaining between them. The CDR3 consists of 13 residues. The V gene's germline CDR1 is GTSNPN and CDR2 SVGIG (reference sequence). The CDR3 sequence: CAWSVVGVAKAFF. DNA for the CDR3: TGTGCCTGGAGTGTCGTCGGGGTAGCCAAAGCTTTCTTT.

The rearrangement uses TRBV11-2 and TRBJ2-7; the D is unclear. The V end was cut by 6 bases, the J end by 5 bases, with 11 bases between. The germline V gene has CDR1 SGHAT and CDR2 FQNNGV. The CDR3 extends over 12 amino acids. The CDR3 DNA is TGTGCCAGCAGTCTCCCGGCCGACGAGCAGTACTTC. Translating it yields CASSLPADEQYF.

The chain joins TRBV4-2 to TRBJ1-2; tentative D call: TRBD1 (5 bases). The CDR3 extends over 12 amino acids. The germline V gene has CDR1 LGHNA and CDR2 YNFKEQ. V shed 4 bases and J shed 6 bases, with 9 bases lying between them. For the CDR3, the DNA is TGTGCCAGCAGCCGCCAAGGGGATGGCTACACCTTC. This encodes CASSRQGDGYTF.

The V gene is TRBV7-3, the J gene TRBJ1-5, with D unresolved. The CDR3 runs to 13 residues. Germline V lookup: CDR1 SGHTA, CDR2 FQGTGA. V was shortened by 2 bases and J by 5 bases, with 7 bases between the two germline ends. The CDR3, as DNA: TGTGCCAGCAGCTTACAAAGGGATCAGCCCCAGCATTTT. Residues: CASSLQRDQPQHF.

This clone was observed a single time. The gene calls are TRBV21-1 and TRBJ1-6. TRBV21-1 is assigned pseudogene status. This CDR3 is built from 17 residues. The CDR3 spells CASSKAWTGPYNSPLHF. The CDR3, as DNA: TGTGCCAGCAGCAAAGCATGGACGGGCCCCTATAATTCACCCCTCCACTTT.

V and J are TRBV18 and TRBJ2-7; D unclear. The germline V and J ends were trimmed by 3 bases and 3 bases, with 9 bases remaining between them. The germline V gene encodes CDR1 KGHSH and CDR2 LQKENI. The CDR3 runs to 13 residues. CDR3: CASSPGSGYEQYF. The CDR3 DNA is TGTGCCAGCTCACCGGGTTCTGGCTACGAGCAGTACTTC. Together with reference TRBV18 and TRBJ2-7, the CDR3 gives the full variable domain: NAGVMQNPRHLVRRRGQEARLRCSPMKGHSHVYWYRQLPEEGLKFMVYLQKENIIDESGMPKERFSAEFPKEGPSILRIQQVVRGDSAAYFCASSPGSGYEQYFGPGTRLTVT.

Worth noting for this clone: Other DNA sequences from this sample encode an identical CDR3 as well. The V call is TRBV27, the J call TRBJ2-1; 8 nucleotides agree with TRBD1. Germline V gene sequence: CDR1 MNHEY, CDR2 SMNVEV (reference sequence). Losses at the gene ends were 0 bases for V and 6 bases for J; bases not matched to a gene: 4. CDR3 size: 15 residues. The CDR3 sequence is CASSLSRGLLNEQFF. The CDR3 DNA reads as TGTGCCAGCAGTTTATCCAGGGGGCTACTCAATGAGCAGTTCTTC.

The V gene is TRBV18, the J gene TRBJ1-3; no firm D call. The germline V gene has CDR1 KGHSH and CDR2 LQKENI. Trimming stripped 3 bases from V and 8 bases from J, with 5 bases between. CDR3 length: 11 amino acids. CDR3 nucleotides: TGTGCCAGCTCACCGGGAGACACCATATATTTT. Translation gives CASSPGDTIYF.

This chain joins TRBV2 and TRBJ2-5; TRBD2 is a possible D gene (5 bases). Germline loops: CDR1 SNHLY, CDR2 FYNNEI. V dropped 6 bases and J dropped 2 bases, with 10 bases sitting between them. This CDR3 spans 13 amino acids. The CDR3 here is CASRREQQETQYF. The CDR3 DNA reads TGTGCCAGCAGGAGGGAACAGCAAGAGACCCAGTACTTC. The complete variable domain, with remaining parts taken from reference TRBV2 and TRBJ2-5, reads EPEVTQTPSHQVTQMGQEVILRCVPISNHLYFYWYRQILGQKVEFLVSFYNNEISEKSEIFDDQFSVERPDGSNFTLKIRSTKLEDSAMYFCASRREQQETQYFGPGTRLLVL.

J is TRBJ2-1 and V is TRBV5-1; the D gene could be TRBD1 or TRBD2 (5 bases each). The germline V gene has CDR1 SGHRS and CDR2 YFSETQ. The length of the CDR3 is 18 residues. With 1 base removed from V and 3 bases from J, the gap between germline ends came to 20 bases. Here the CDR3 reads CASSLRKPWGIFYNEQFF. For the CDR3, the DNA is TGCGCCAGCAGCTTGAGAAAGCCCTGGGGGATTTTCTACAATGAGCAGTTCTTC.

The chain has TRBV7-9 and TRBJ2-3, with D hard to call. The V end lost 5 bases, the J end lost 2 bases, and 11 bases lay between the germline ends. The length of the CDR3 is 14 residues. Per the germline V gene, CDR1 is SEHNR and CDR2 is FQNEAQ (reference sequence). The CDR3 spells CASSPGQNTDTQYF. In nucleotides, the CDR3 is TGTGCCAGCAGCCCCGGTCAGAACACAGATACGCAGTATTTT.

V gene TRBV6-1 combines with J gene TRBJ2-5; tentatively, D is TRBD1 (5 bases). Matching the DNA end better, TRBJ2-7 makes the J call doubtful. The germline gives CDR1 MNHNS, CDR2 SASEGT. The CDR3 extends over 12 amino acids. The CDR3 here is CASRGPIYEQYF. Here the CDR3 DNA reads TGTGCCAGCAGGGGGCCTATTTACGAGCAGTACTTC.

This clone has just one count. The chain carries TRBV28 and TRBJ1-1; 7 positions agree with TRBD1. V lost 2 bases to trimming and J lost 3 bases; unmatched junction nucleotides: 3. CDR3 length equals 14 residues. Germline assignment: CDR1 MDHEN and CDR2 SYDVKM. The CDR3 sequence: CASSLVRGDTEAFF. Here the CDR3 DNA reads TGTGCCAGCAGTTTAGTCAGGGGGGACACTGAAGCTTTCTTT. The complete variable domain, with remaining parts taken from reference TRBV28 and TRBJ1-1, reads DVKVTQSSRYLVKRTGEKVFLECVQDMDHENMFWYRQDPGLGLRLIYFSYDVKMKEKGDIPEGYSVSREKKERFSLILESASTNQTSMYLCASSLVRGDTEAFFGQGTRLTVV.

The rearrangement uses TRBV12-5 and TRBJ2-7, with a possible D match to TRBD1 (6 bases). Germline V gene data show CDR1 as LGHNT and CDR2 as FRNRAP. The CDR3 is 11 residues long. Trimming cost V 5 bases and J 6 bases, with 8 bases left between them. The CDR3 bases are TGTGCTAGTGGTCTAGGGGGCGAGCAGTACTTC. This gives the protein CASGLGGEQYF.

The rearrangement uses TRBV5-4 and TRBJ2-7; no reliable D call. V gave up 0 bases and J gave up 6 bases, with 7 bases separating them. The CDR3 has 12 residues. The germline gives CDR1 SGHNT, CDR2 YYREEE (reference sequence). The CDR3 DNA reads TGTGCCAGCAGCTTGGACAGCCGCGAGCAGTACTTC. This encodes CASSLDSREQYF.

The chain carries TRBV7-2 and TRBJ2-5; no reliable D call. V lost 6 bases, J lost 5 bases, and 19 bases lay in between. The germline gives CDR1 SGHTA, CDR2 FQGNSA. This CDR3 region has 15 residues. This CDR3 is CASRAAPAVGETQYF. DNA of the CDR3: TGTGCCAGCAGGGCGGCCCCGGCTGTGGGGGAGACCCAGTACTTC.

V usage is TRBV15 and J usage is TRBJ2-3; 9 nucleotides line up with TRBD1. From germline, CDR1 is LNHNV and CDR2 YYDKDF (reference sequence). V lost 3 bases and J lost 3; bases outside the gene matches: 4. The CDR3 totals 15 residues. The DNA for the CDR3 is TGTGCCACCAGCAGGTCGGGACAGGGTACAGATACGCAGTATTTT. It specifies CATSRSGQGTDTQYF.

The genes are TRBV6-5 and TRBJ2-7; D possibly corresponds to TRBD2 (5 bases). There are 14 residues in the CDR3. V was pared by 2 bases and J by 3 bases, with 11 bases between. Germline lookup yields CDR1 MNHEY and CDR2 SVGAGI. This CDR3 is CASSYGIRGYEQYF. The CDR3 nucleotides are TGTGCCAGCAGTTACGGGATCCGGGGCTACGAGCAGTACTTC.

The chain recombines TRBV6-1 with TRBJ1-3; D gene unclear. Trimming stripped 3 bases from V and 4 bases from J, with 13 bases between. The CDR3 is 15 residues long. Germline values: CDR1 MNHNS, CDR2 SASEGT. The CDR3, as DNA: TGTGCCAGCAGTGACCTCTCGGGTTTCGGAAACACCATATATTTT. The encoded protein is CASSDLSGFGNTIYF.

V gene TRBV5-6 combines with J gene TRBJ1-1, with D hard to call. Germline-derived CDR1 and CDR2 are SGHDT and YYEEEE. The CDR3 extends over 13 amino acids. With 5 bases removed from V and 0 bases from J, the gap between germline ends came to 8 bases. CDR3 loop: CASSPPLNTEAFF. The CDR3 DNA is TGTGCCAGCAGTCCACCCTTGAACACTGAAGCTTTCTTT.

The V gene is TRBV21-1, the J gene TRBJ2-6; the table names TRBD1, a call not compared with the DNA. TRBV21-1 has pseudogene status. The CDR3 has 17 residues. CDR3 protein: CASSVLRGGFGANVLTF. The CDR3 DNA reads as TGTGCCAGCAGCGTACTAAGGGGCGGCTTTGGGGCCAACGTCCTGACTTTC.